These 23 T cell receptor beta chains share one sample of origin, sequenced in a study of blood T cells in healthy people across ages. A second PCR of roughly 6 to 12 cycles used a sample-barcoded 5' primer and a J-beta primer mix. One entry per CDR3 protein, called by TCRdb with MiXCR from the 5' RACE reads. The data show 800,000 to 950,000 distinct CDR3 sequences, with just under 30% seen just once and 10% held by the top ten. This sample was also put to use in a study of T cells of mothers and their children.

The sequencing sample was made of blood. The receptors here all came from a woman aged 40 to 50 in good health.

The V call is TRBV11-2, the J call TRBJ2-6; D is possibly TRBD1 (6 bases). The CDR3 totals 17 residues. The V end lost 5 bases, the J end lost 0 bases, and 14 bases lay between the germline ends. The germline V gene has CDR1 SGHAT and CDR2 FQNNGV. For the CDR3, the DNA is TGTGCCAGCAGCCCCGGACAGAGATTCTCTGGGGCCAACGTCCTGACTTTC. It yields the protein CASSPGQRFSGANVLTF.

The chain is built from TRBV5-4 and TRBJ2-1; 10 nucleotides match TRBD2. CDR3 length equals 14 residues. V shed 5 bases and J 6 bases; nucleotides not matched to a gene: 5. CDR1 is SGHNT and CDR2 is YYREEE in the germline V gene (reference sequence). The CDR3 DNA follows: TGTGCCAGCAGTAGTAGCGGGGGGACCAATGAGCAGTTCTTC. It encodes CASSSSGGTNEQFF. The variable domain in full, with the rest retrieved from reference TRBV5-4 and TRBJ2-1, is ETGVTQSPTHLIKTRGQQVTLRCSSQSGHNTVSWYQQALGQGPQFIFQYYREEENGRGNFPPRFSGLQFPNYSSELNVNALELDDSALYLCASSSSGGTNEQFFGPGTRLTVL.

This clonotype came up many times. The chain employs TRBV29-1 and TRBJ1-2; TRBD1 is a possible D gene (6 bases). Trimming shortened V by 6 bases and J by 6 bases, and 11 bases separated the two germline ends. Looked up from germline, CDR1 is SQVTM and CDR2 is ANQGSEA. There are 11 residues in the CDR3. CDR3 sequence (DNA): TGCAGCGTCGGGCCAGGGGATGGCTACACCTTC. Amino acids: CSVGPGDGYTF.

The chain links TRBV18 to TRBJ2-5; D remains unclear. Germline lookup yields CDR1 KGHSH and CDR2 LQKENI. This CDR3 has 14 amino acids. V was cut by 6 bases and J by 4 bases, with 15 bases left in between. CDR3 protein: CASSPGGRRETQYF. For the CDR3, the DNA is TGTGCCAGCTCCCCCGGCGGCAGGAGAGAGACCCAGTACTTC.

J is TRBJ1-1 and V is TRBV20-1, with D possibly matching TRBD1 (6 bases). The ends were cut back, 7 bases at V and 3 bases at J, with 9 bases in the middle. The CDR3 runs 11 residues. CDR1 and CDR2 from the germline V gene are DFQATT and SNEGSKA (reference sequence). The CDR3 is CSVPGDTEAFF. Written as DNA, the CDR3 is TGCAGTGTTCCAGGGGACACTGAAGCTTTCTTT.

This clonotype occurred a few times. The gene calls are TRBV18 and TRBJ1-2; the match to TRBD1 covers 7 bases. The CDR3 loop spans 15 amino acids. V lost 6 bases to trimming and J lost 3 bases; unmatched junction nucleotides: 10. Germline loops: CDR1 KGHSH, CDR2 LQKENI. The CDR3 region is CASSPNTGADYGYTF. The CDR3 region has the DNA TGTGCCAGCTCCCCGAATACAGGGGCCGACTATGGCTACACCTTC.

This chain connects TRBV14 to TRBJ1-2; TRBD1 is a possible D gene (5 bases). The CDR3 consists of 15 residues. Trimming cost V 1 base and J 3 bases, with 12 bases left between them. Germline CDR1 is SGHDN and CDR2 is FVKESK. CDR3 in amino acids: CASSQGGSRHYGYTF. In DNA form, the CDR3 reads TGTGCCAGCAGCCAAGGGGGGAGCCGGCACTATGGCTACACCTTC.

In regard to this clonotype: Relative to the germline gene, one junction end is altered; a read error may explain this. This chain joins TRBV5-6 and TRBJ1-5; possible D gene TRBD1, 6 bases. The CDR3 consists of 14 residues. CDR1 SGHDT and CDR2 YYEEEE come from the germline V gene. CDR3 amino acids: CTSSSDRPVGPQHF. CDR3 sequence (DNA): TGTACCAGCAGCTCAGACAGGCCCGTTGGGCCCCAGCATTTT. Combining the CDR3 with reference TRBV5-6 and TRBJ1-5 gives the whole variable domain DAGVTQSPTHLIKTRGQQVTLRCSPKSGHDTVSWYQQALGQGPQFIFQYYEEEERQRGNFPDRFSGHQFPNYSSELNVNALLLGDSALYLCTSSSDRPVGPQHFGDGTRLSIL.

This rearrangement joins TRBV20-1 to TRBJ1-1; D unclear. Germline V gives CDR1 DFQATT, CDR2 SNEGSKA (reference sequence). The CDR3 is 9 amino acids. V lost 7 bases and J lost 5, with 5 bases in between. The CDR3 DNA is TGCAGTGGCCGTACTGAAGCTTTCTTT. Translation: CSGRTEAFF.

CDR3 in amino acids: CASKGWGTSYEQYF. The CDR3, as DNA: TGTGCCAGCAAGGGTTGGGGAACAAGCTACGAGCAGTACTTC. The V call is TRBV28, the J call TRBJ2-7; D is unresolved. The V end was cut by 7 bases, the J end by 3 bases, with 16 bases between. The CDR3 is made up of 14 amino acids. Germline CDR1 MDHEN, CDR2 SYDVKM.

This chain links TRBV28 with TRBJ2-2; unclear D gene. V was pared by 6 bases and J by 7 bases, with 24 bases between. Per the germline V gene, CDR1 is MDHEN and CDR2 is SYDVKM. This CDR3 contains 17 residues. CDR3 amino acids: CASRTGPAQFFIGELFF. CDR3 coding DNA: TGTGCCAGCAGGACTGGCCCGGCTCAATTCTTTATCGGGGAGCTGTTTTTT.

The sample holds many counts of this clonotype. This chain links TRBV28 with TRBJ1-6; no clear D. The CDR3 totals 14 residues. Trimming left V 10 bases short and J 7 bases short, with 17 bases between. Germline V gene lookup returns CDR1 MDHEN and CDR2 SYDVKM. In DNA, the CDR3 is TGTGCCATCGATCCGGGCCTAGGGAATTCACCCCTCCACTTT. Translation gives CAIDPGLGNSPLHF.

This clonotype was picked up many times. This chain joins TRBV9 and TRBJ2-5; D ambiguous. CDR3 length: 13 amino acids. Per germline, CDR1 SGDLS and CDR2 YYNGEE. V lost 1 base and J 5 bases, leaving 9 bases between the germline ends. CDR3 protein: CASSVQGLETQYF. CDR3 nucleotide sequence: TGTGCCAGCAGCGTACAAGGATTGGAGACCCAGTACTTC.

This clonotype occurred many times. The J gene is TRBJ2-7, the V gene TRBV24-1; no firm D call. Germline CDR1 and CDR2: KGHDR and SFDVKD. This CDR3 has 13 amino acids. Trimming removed 6 bases at V and 0 bases at J, with 8 bases between. CDR3 DNA: TGTGCCACCAGTAATGCTGCCTCCTACGAGCAGTACTTC. It translates to CATSNAASYEQYF.

With respect to this clonotype: An end of the junction differs from the germline gene, which may be a read error. J is TRBJ1-2 and V is TRBV12-3 or TRBV12-4; weak D call: TRBD1 (6 bases). The length of the CDR3 is 15 residues. The CDR3 protein is CAGSQILQGGSGYTF. Here the CDR3 DNA reads TGTGCCGGCAGCCAAATACTACAGGGAGGAAGTGGCTACACCTTC.

Only a few counts were recorded for this clonotype. The rearrangement joins TRBV6-5 to TRBJ2-7; possibly TRBD1 for D (5 bases). Trimming took off 6 bases at V and 3 bases at J, with 6 bases between the two ends. This CDR3 region has 11 residues. The germline V gene has CDR1 MNHEY and CDR2 SVGAGI. The CDR3 region is CASRTDYEQYF. The CDR3 nucleotides are TGTGCCAGCAGGACAGACTACGAGCAGTACTTC.

This clonotype showed up many times. The V call is TRBV29-1, the J call TRBJ1-2; 7 nucleotides match TRBD1. CDR3 length: 12 residues. The ends lost 6 bases at V and 3 bases at J; junction bases unmatched: 4. CDR1 is SQVTM, CDR2 ANQGSEA, per germline. The CDR3 DNA sequence: TGCAGCGTCACCGGGACAGACTATGGCTACACCTTC. Its protein product is CSVTGTDYGYTF. The whole variable domain, remainder taken from reference TRBV29-1 and TRBJ1-2, is SAVISQKPSRDICQRGTSLTIQCQVDSQVTMMFWYRQQPGQSLTLIATANQGSEATYESGFVIDKFPISRPNLTFSTLTVSNMSPEDSSIYLCSVTGTDYGYTFGSGTRLTVV.

To note about this clonotype: A read error may produce the germline difference seen at one junction end. J is TRBJ2-5 and V is TRBV27, with 7 bases aligning to TRBD2. This CDR3 spans 15 amino acids. The germline CDR1 and CDR2 sequences are MNHEY and SMNVEV (reference sequence). The CDR3 DNA reads as TGTGCCAGCGGGCCGGGACTACTACAACAAGGGACCCAGTACTTC. This codes for CASGPGLLQQGTQYF.

The chain has TRBV7-2 and TRBJ2-5; D possibly matches TRBD1 or TRBD2 (5 bases each). The J call is uncertain, as TRBJ2-7 better fits the DNA end. CDR1 SGHTA and CDR2 FQGNSA come from the germline V gene. This CDR3 has 14 amino acids. The CDR3 sequence: CASSFRGREYEQYF. The CDR3 nucleotides are TGTGCCAGCAGCTTCCGGGGCAGGGAATACGAGCAGTACTTC.

This clonotype was detected only once. The genes are TRBV4-1 and TRBJ2-4; no firm D call. The J call may be wrong; the DNA end is better matched by TRBJ2-7. This CDR3 comprises 17 residues. Germline lookup yields CDR1 MGHRA and CDR2 YSYEKL. CDR3 protein: CASSRGRPDRVPYEQYF. CDR3 in DNA: TGCGCCAGCAGCCGAGGTAGGCCCGACCGGGTCCCCTACGAGCAGTACTTC.

This clonotype was counted ten times or more. V and J are TRBV20-1 and TRBJ2-7; possibly TRBD1 or TRBD2 for D (5 bases each). Germline V lookup: CDR1 DFQATT, CDR2 SNEGSKA (reference sequence). The CDR3 covers 15 residues. V was pared by 0 bases and J by 4 bases, with 16 bases between. CDR3 sequence reads: CSARDIKGSRYEQYF. The DNA for the CDR3 is TGCAGTGCTAGAGATATAAAGGGGAGTAGGTACGAGCAGTACTTC.

In its sample, this clonotype was seen once. A read error is possible here, since a much larger clone lies one base away. No conserved phenylalanine or tryptophan is present at the end of the CDR3, so a read error is the likely explanation. The genes are TRBV7-3 and TRBJ2-6, with D possibly being TRBD1 (6 bases). The CDR3 runs to 17 residues. The V gene's germline CDR1 is SGHTA and CDR2 FQGTGA. Trimming cost V 2 bases and J 1 base, with 12 bases left between them. For the CDR3, the DNA is TGTGCCAGCAGCTTACTAGCCAGGGGATCTGGGGCCAACGTCCTGACTCTC. This gives the protein CASSLLARGSGANVLTL.

This clonotype was found many times. This rearrangement joins TRBV29-1 to TRBJ1-2; 7 bases map to TRBD1. V dropped 1 base and J dropped 6; count of bases not matched to a gene: 5. This CDR3 region has 13 residues. In germline, CDR1 is SQVTM, CDR2 ANQGSEA. In DNA form, the CDR3 reads TGCAGCGTTGAAGGACAGGGAACAGATGGCTACACCTTC. Translated, it gives CSVEGQGTDGYTF.